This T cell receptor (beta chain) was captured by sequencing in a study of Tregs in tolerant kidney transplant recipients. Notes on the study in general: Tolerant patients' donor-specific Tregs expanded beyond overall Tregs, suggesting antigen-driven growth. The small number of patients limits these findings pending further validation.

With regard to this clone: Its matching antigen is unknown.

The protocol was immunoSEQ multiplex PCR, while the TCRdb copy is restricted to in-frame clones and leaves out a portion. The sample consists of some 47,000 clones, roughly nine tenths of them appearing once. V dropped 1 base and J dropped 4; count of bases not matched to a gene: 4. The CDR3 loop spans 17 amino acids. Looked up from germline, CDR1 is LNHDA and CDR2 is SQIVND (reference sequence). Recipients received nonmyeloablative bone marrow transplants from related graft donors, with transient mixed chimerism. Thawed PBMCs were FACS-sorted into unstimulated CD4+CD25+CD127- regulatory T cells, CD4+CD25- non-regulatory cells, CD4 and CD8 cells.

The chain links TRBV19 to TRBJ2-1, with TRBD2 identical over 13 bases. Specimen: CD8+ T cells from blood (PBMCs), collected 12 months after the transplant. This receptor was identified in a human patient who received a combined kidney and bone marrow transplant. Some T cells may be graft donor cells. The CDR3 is CASSIGTTSGRYNEQFF. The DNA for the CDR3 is TGTGCCAGTAGTATAGGGACGACTAGCGGGAGGTACAATGAGCAGTTCTTC.